These 11 T cell receptor beta chains were all obtained from the same sample, sequenced in a study of identical twins. TCRdb fed the 5' RACE reads into MiXCR, producing one record per CDR3 protein. Of 400,000 to 550,000 distinct CDR3 sequences in the sample, approximately 22% were seen once. Separately, the same data were catalogued under a study of T cells expressing NK-cell markers.

The sequenced sample was CD4+ T cells sorted from blood. These receptors all stem from a young woman in good health.

V gene TRBV5-5 combines with J gene TRBJ2-1; no reliable D call. Trimming removed 1 base at V and 9 bases at J, with 5 bases between. The germline CDR1 and CDR2 sequences are SGHKS and YYEKEE (reference sequence). The CDR3 sequence is 11 residues long. This chain's CDR3 is CASSLIIEQFF. The CDR3, as DNA: TGTGCCAGCAGCTTGATCATTGAGCAGTTCTTC.

This clonotype has a handful of counts. V usage is TRBV6-1 and J usage is TRBJ2-7; the D gene is possibly TRBD2 (6 bases). V gave up 6 bases and J gave up 3 bases, with 15 bases separating them. Germline CDR1 is MNHNS and CDR2 is SASEGT. This CDR3 is 14 amino acids long. The CDR3 DNA reads TGTGCCAGCAGCCCCACCGGGACTCTCTACGAGCAGTACTTC. Its protein is CASSPTGTLYEQYF.

In this sample, this clonotype turned up many times. The chain is built from TRBV5-6 and TRBJ1-4; D remains unclear. CDR3 length: 15 amino acids. Trimming stripped 3 bases from V and 3 bases from J, with 12 bases between. The germline V gene has CDR1 SGHDT and CDR2 YYEEEE. CDR3 in DNA: TGTGCCAGCAGCTCCAAAAGGGTGCCTAATGAAAAACTGTTTTTT. Its translation is CASSSKRVPNEKLFF.

Many counts were recorded for this clonotype. The V and J genes are TRBV7-2 and TRBJ2-3; D is unclear. V lost 2 bases to trimming and J lost 4 bases, with 16 bases between them. This CDR3 spans 16 amino acids. The germline V gene has CDR1 SGHTA and CDR2 FQGNSA. CDR3 protein: CASSLRPAESPDTQYF. Written as DNA, the CDR3 is TGTGCCAGCAGCTTAAGGCCGGCTGAGTCGCCAGATACGCAGTATTTT.

This clonotype was detected a few times. The chain carries TRBV5-1 and TRBJ2-5; TRBD1 agrees at 9 bases. This CDR3 region has 14 residues. J lost 5 bases, V lost 1 base, and 3 bases had no gene match. The germline V gene has CDR1 SGHRS and CDR2 YFSETQ. CDR3 in amino acids: CASSLTGGGETQYF. In DNA, the CDR3 is TGCGCCAGCAGCTTGACAGGGGGCGGGGAGACCCAGTACTTC.

The rearrangement uses TRBV7-2 and TRBJ1-2, with D possibly matching TRBD1 (5 bases). Germline CDR1 is SGHTA and CDR2 is FQGNSA. The CDR3 spans 15 residues. Trimming shortened V by 5 bases and J by 2 bases, and 15 bases separated the two germline ends. CDR3 bases: TGTGCCAGCAGCCTGCGTCCGGGGGGGAACTATGGCTACACCTTC. Amino acids: CASSLRPGGNYGYTF. Using reference TRBV7-2 and TRBJ1-2 for the parts outside the CDR3, the full variable domain is GAGVSQSPSNKVTEKGKDVELRCDPISGHTALYWYRQSLGQGLEFLIYFQGNSAPDKSGLPSDRFSAERTGGSVSTLTIQRTQQEDSAVYLCASSLRPGGNYGYTFGSGTRLTVV.

A few counts support this clonotype. This chain connects TRBV15 to TRBJ2-2, with TRBD2 as a possible D gene (5 bases). V was pared by 0 bases and J by 3 bases, with 17 bases between. The CDR3 runs 18 residues. The germline CDR1 and CDR2 sequences are LNHNV and YYDKDF (reference sequence). CDR3 amino acids: CATSRDEGYSRDTGELFF. The CDR3, as DNA: TGTGCCACCAGCAGAGATGAGGGCTACTCGAGGGACACCGGGGAGCTGTTTTTT.

This clonotype has a handful of counts. The chain carries TRBV7-2 and TRBJ1-3; the D is unclear. The CDR3 has 15 amino acids. Germline V gene data show CDR1 as SGHTA and CDR2 as FQGNSA. V gave up 4 bases and J gave up 0 bases, with 10 bases separating them. CDR3: CASSSAPSSGNTIYF. The CDR3 DNA follows: TGTGCCAGCAGCTCAGCACCGAGCTCTGGAAACACCATATATTTT.

This clonotype was detected only a few times. The rearrangement joins TRBV11-2 to TRBJ2-1; no clear D gene. The germline gives CDR1 SGHAT, CDR2 FQNNGV. The CDR3 sequence is 11 residues long. The ends were cut back, 4 bases at V and 12 bases at J, with 10 bases in the middle. The CDR3 sequence: CASSSFIWQFF. In nucleotides, the CDR3 is TGTGCCAGCAGCTCCTTTATCTGGCAGTTCTTC.

In its sample, this clonotype was seen a few times. The chain couples TRBV20-1 to TRBJ2-7; 10 bases are a match to TRBD2. In germline, CDR1 is DFQATT, CDR2 SNEGSKA (reference sequence). This CDR3 is built from 15 residues. With 3 bases clipped from V and 6 bases from J, the junction kept 11 bases outside the gene matches. CDR3 DNA: TGCAGTGCTAGCCCCACTAGCGGGACGGGGCGCGAGCAGTACTTC. Translated, it gives CSASPTSGTGREQYF.

This clonotype came up a few times. This chain uses TRBV20-1 with TRBJ2-1, with 8 bases lining up with TRBD2. The CDR3 length is 14 residues. After removal of 5 bases from V and 1 base from J, the junction contained 4 bases not matched to a gene. Germline CDR1 is DFQATT and CDR2 is SNEGSKA (reference sequence). The CDR3 loop reads CSAPAGGSYNEQFF. The CDR3 DNA reads TGCAGTGCTCCGGCGGGGGGTTCCTACAATGAGCAGTTCTTC.